The TCR beta chain described here comes from a study of blood T cell repertoires in COVID-19. About the study: Sources were T cells, B-cell-depleted T cells, or PBMCs; the material itself was cDNA or gDNA.

Source study methods: Amplifying reference gene primers gave estimates of nucleated cell counts. Generated by immunoSEQ multiplex PCR, the TCRdb table keeps only in-frame clones and is missing some. That table furnishes V, J and clone size, whereas the DNA furnished D and trimming. The table shows about 40,000 clones, with roughly 80% occurring only once. Germline CDR1 reads MNHNS; CDR2 reads SASEGT. V was shortened by 2 bases and J by 10 bases, with 17 bases between the two germline ends. The CDR3 consists of 14 residues. This TCR came from a human donor with acute or convalescent COVID-19. The donor label of this sample is uncertain. The chain carries TRBV6-1 and TRBJ1-1; D gene uncertain. The source material was peripheral blood. CDR3 residues: CASSERRPEPPAFF. The CDR3, as DNA: TGTGCCAGCAGTGAAAGGCGGCCAGAACCCCCAGCTTTCTTT.